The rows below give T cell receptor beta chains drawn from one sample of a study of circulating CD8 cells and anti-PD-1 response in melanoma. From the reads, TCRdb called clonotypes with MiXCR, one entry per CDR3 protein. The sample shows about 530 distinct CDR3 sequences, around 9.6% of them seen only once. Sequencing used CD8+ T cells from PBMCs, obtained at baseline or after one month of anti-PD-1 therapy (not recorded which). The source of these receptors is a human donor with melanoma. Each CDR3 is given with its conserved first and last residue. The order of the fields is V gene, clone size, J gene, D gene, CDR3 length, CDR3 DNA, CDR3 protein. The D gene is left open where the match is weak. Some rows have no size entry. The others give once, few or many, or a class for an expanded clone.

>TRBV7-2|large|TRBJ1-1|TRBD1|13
TGTGCCAGCAGGAGGACAGGACCGGTTGAAGCTTTCTTT
CASRRTGPVEAFF
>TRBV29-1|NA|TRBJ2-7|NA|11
TGCAGCGTTGAAGACGGGTACGAGCGGTACTTC
CSVEDGYERYF
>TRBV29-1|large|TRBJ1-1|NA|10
TGCAGCGTTGTGCAGGTAGAAGCTTTCTTT
CSVVQVEAFF
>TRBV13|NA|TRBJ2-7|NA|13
TGTGCCAGCAGCTTAGGAGCAGACCGGGAGCAGTACTTC
CASSLGADREQYF
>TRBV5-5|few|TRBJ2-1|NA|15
TGTGCCAGCAGCTTGGCCCCCGGGCCGGGGAATGAGCAGTTCTTC
CASSLAPGPGNEQFF
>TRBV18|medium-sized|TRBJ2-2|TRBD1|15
TGTGCCAGCTCACCGGGACAGGGGAGGACCGGGGAGCTGTTTTTT
CASSPGQGRTGELFF
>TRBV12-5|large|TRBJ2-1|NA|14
TGTGCTAGTGGTTTCAAACACCCATCTAATGAGCAGTTCTTC
CASGFKHPSNEQFF
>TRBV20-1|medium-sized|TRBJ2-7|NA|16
TGCAGTGCTAGAGATCGGTCGGGGGGCCTCTACTACGAGCAGTACTTC
CSARDRSGGLYYEQYF
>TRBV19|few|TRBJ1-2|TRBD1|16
TGTGCCAGTAGTCCATCTTACGGGACAGTGAGGTATGGCTACACCTTC
CASSPSYGTVRYGYTF
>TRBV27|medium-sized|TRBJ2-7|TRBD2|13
TGTGCCAGCAGTTCGGCTAGCGGGGGTCATCAGTACTTC
CASSSASGGHQYF
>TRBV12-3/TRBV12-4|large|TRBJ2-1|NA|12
TGTGCCAGCAGCCCTCAGGGGTACGAGCAGTTCTTC
CASSPQGYEQFF
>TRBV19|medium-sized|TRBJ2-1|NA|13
TGTGCCAGTGCCTTCACGACAGCTAATGAGCAGTTCTTC
CASAFTTANEQFF
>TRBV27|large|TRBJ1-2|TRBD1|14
TGTGCCAGCAGTTTACAGGGGGCAAACTATGGCTACACCTTC
CASSLQGANYGYTF
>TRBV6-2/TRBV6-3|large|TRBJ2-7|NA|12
TGTGCCAGCAGTTACTCCGCAGGACACCTCTACTTC
CASSYSAGHLYF
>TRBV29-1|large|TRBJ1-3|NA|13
TGCAGCGCCGGAACCCACTCTGGAAACACCATATATTTT
CSAGTHSGNTIYF
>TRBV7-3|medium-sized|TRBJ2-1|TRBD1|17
TGTGCCAGCAGCTTAACCTTAGGGACAGGGCCCTACAATGAGCAGTTCTTC
CASSLTLGTGPYNEQFF
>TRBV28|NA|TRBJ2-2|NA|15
TGTGCCAGCAGGGGGGGACTTACGAACACCGGGGAGCTGTTTTTT
CASRGGLTNTGELFF
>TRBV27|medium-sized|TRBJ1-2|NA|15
TGTGCCAGCAGTTTATATGGAGGAGCTAACTATGGCTACACCTTC
CASSLYGGANYGYTF
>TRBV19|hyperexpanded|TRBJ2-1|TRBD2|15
TGTGCCAGTTCTGCTACTAGCGGACTATACAATGAGCAGTTCTTC
CASSATSGLYNEQFF
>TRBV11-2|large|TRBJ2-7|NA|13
TGTGCCAGCAGTTATAGGGCAGGGGACGAGCAGTACTTC
CASSYRAGDEQYF
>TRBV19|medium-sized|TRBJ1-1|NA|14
TGTGCCAGTAGTATCTGGGGGGGGCGAGATGAAGCTTTCTTT
CASSIWGGRDEAFF
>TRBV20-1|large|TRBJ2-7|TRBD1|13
TGCAGTGCTAGAGGGGACAGGCCCTACGAGCAGTACTTC
CSARGDRPYEQYF
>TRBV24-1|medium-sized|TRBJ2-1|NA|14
TGTGCCACCAGTGATTTGTCCACGGACAATGAGCAGTTCTTC
CATSDLSTDNEQFF
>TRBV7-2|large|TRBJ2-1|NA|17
TGTGCCAGCAGGCCGACTAGTCTCTCAAGCTCCTACAATGAGCAGTTCTTC
CASRPTSLSSSYNEQFF
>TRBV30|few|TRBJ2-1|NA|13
TGTGCCTGGAGTGTAATACTAGCTAATGAGCAGTTCTTC
CAWSVILANEQFF
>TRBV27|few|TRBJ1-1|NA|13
TGTGCCAGCATTCAGGCCGGCGGCACTGAAGCTTTCTTT
CASIQAGGTEAFF
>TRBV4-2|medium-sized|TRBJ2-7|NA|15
TGTGCCAGCAGCCAAGAAGAGGGGTCCCTCGACGAGCAGTACTTC
CASSQEEGSLDEQYF
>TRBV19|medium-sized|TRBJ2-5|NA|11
TGTGCCAGTAGTGCGCAAGAGACCCAGTACTTC
CASSAQETQYF
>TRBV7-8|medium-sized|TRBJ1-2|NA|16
TGTGCCAGCAGCTTAGGCCCCAGGGATCCAAACTATGGCTACACCTTC
CASSLGPRDPNYGYTF
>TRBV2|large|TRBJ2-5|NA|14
TGTGCCAGCAGTGAAGTGGGCGCCGGGGAGACCCAGTACTTC
CASSEVGAGETQYF
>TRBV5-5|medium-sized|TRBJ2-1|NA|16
TGTGCCAGCAGCTTTATGGGGGAACTTACTTACAATGAGCAGTTCTTC
CASSFMGELTYNEQFF
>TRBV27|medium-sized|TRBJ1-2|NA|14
TGTGCCAGCAGTTTATCTATTCTTAACTATGGCTACACCTTC
CASSLSILNYGYTF
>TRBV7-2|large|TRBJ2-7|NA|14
TGTGCCAGCAGCCCGAGTTTGGGGTCCTACGAGCAGTACTTC
CASSPSLGSYEQYF
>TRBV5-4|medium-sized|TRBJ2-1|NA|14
TGTGCCAGCAGCTCTCGGGGAGCTTACAATGAGCAGTTCTTC
CASSSRGAYNEQFF
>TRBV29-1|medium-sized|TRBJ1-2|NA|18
TGCAGCGTTGAAAACCTGGTGGACAGCCAATTCCCTAACTATGGCTACACCTTC
CSVENLVDSQFPNYGYTF
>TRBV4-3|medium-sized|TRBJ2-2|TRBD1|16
TGCGCCAGCAGCCAAGGGACAGGTTGGAACACCGGGGAGCTGTTTTTT
CASSQGTGWNTGELFF
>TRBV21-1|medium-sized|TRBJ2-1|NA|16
TGTGCCAGCAGCAAAGCGTCCGGGAGAGGGGTCAATGAGCAGTTCTTC
CASSKASGRGVNEQFF
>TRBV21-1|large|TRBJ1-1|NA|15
TGTGCCAGCAGCAATCTACAACCGATGAACACTGAAGCTTTCTTT
CASSNLQPMNTEAFF
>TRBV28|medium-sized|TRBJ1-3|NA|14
TGTGCCAGCAGCCACCCTTCGTATGGAAACACCATATATTTT
CASSHPSYGNTIYF
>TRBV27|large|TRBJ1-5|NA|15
TGTGCCAGCAGTTTAACTACAGGGCCCAATCAGCCCCAGCATTTT
CASSLTTGPNQPQHF
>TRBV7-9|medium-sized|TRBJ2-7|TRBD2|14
TGTGCCAGCAGCGGCGCTAGCGGGGGAAACGAGCAGTACTTC
CASSGASGGNEQYF
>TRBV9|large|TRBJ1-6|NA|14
TGTGCCAGCAGCGCTCATTTACAGAATTCACCCCTCCACTTT
CASSAHLQNSPLHF
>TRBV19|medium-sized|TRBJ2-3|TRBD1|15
TGTGCCAGTAGTACCAGGGGGCCTGGCACAGATACGCAGTATTTT
CASSTRGPGTDTQYF
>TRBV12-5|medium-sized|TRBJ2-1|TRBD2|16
TGTGCTAGTGGGCCAGAGGGACTAGCGCGGTACAATGAGCAGTTCTTC
CASGPEGLARYNEQFF
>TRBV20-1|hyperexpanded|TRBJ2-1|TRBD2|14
TGCAGTGCTTGGACTAGGAGGGCTGAAGATGAGCAGTTCTTC
CSAWTRRAEDEQFF
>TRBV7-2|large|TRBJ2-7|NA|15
TGTGCCAGCAGCTTAGAGCTTACAGGCTGGGTCGAGCAGTACTTC
CASSLELTGWVEQYF
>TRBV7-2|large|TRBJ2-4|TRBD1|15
TGTGCCAGCAGCCAGGGGGACCCAGAACCGGACATTCAGTACTTC
CASSQGDPEPDIQYF
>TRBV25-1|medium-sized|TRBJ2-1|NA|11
TGTGCCAGCAGTGCGAGCAATGAGCAGTTCTTC
CASSASNEQFF
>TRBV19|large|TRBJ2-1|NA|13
TGTGCCAGTAGTCCAGGCTCTTACAATGAGCAGTTCTTC
CASSPGSYNEQFF
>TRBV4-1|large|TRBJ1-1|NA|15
TGCGCCAGCAGCCAACCATGGACCGAGAACACTGAAGCTTTCTTT
CASSQPWTENTEAFF
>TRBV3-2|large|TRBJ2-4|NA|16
TGTGCCAGCAGCCGTTTACAGGGTTTAGCCAAAAACATTCAGTACTTC
CASSRLQGLAKNIQYF
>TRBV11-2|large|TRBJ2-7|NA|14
TGTGCCAGCAGCCCATGGCAGGGGACCGACGAGCAGTACTTC
CASSPWQGTDEQYF
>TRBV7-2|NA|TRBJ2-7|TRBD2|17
TGTGCCAGCAGCTCTAGCGGGGGGGGCAGCCGCCTCTACGAGCAGTACTTC
CASSSSGGGSRLYEQYF
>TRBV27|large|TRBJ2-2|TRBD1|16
TGTGCCAGCAGTTTATTCCGGACAGGCGGCACCGGGGAGCTGTTTTTT
CASSLFRTGGTGELFF